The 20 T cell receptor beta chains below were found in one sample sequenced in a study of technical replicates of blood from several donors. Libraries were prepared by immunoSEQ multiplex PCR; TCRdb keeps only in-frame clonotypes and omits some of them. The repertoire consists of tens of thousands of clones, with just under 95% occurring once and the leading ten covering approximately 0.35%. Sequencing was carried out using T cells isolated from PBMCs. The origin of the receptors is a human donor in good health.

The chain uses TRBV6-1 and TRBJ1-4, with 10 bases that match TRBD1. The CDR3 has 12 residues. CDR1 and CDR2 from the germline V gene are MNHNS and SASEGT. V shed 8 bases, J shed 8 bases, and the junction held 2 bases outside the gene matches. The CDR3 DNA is TGTGCCAGCTCGACAGGGGGCGAAAAACTGTTTTTT. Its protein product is CASSTGGEKLFF.

This chain's CDR3 is CASSLIAGSYNEQFF. CDR3 DNA sequence: TGTGCCAGCAGTTTAATCGCGGGCTCCTACAATGAGCAGTTCTTC. V gene TRBV28 combines with J gene TRBJ2-1, with TRBD2 as a possible D gene (5 bases). This CDR3 spans 15 amino acids. CDR1 and CDR2 from the germline V gene are MDHEN and SYDVKM. V lost 2 bases, J lost 0 bases, and 8 bases lay in between.

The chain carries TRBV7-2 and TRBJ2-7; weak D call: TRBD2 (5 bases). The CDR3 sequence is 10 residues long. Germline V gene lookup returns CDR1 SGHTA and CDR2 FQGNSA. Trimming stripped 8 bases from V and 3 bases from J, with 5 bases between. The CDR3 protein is CASGSYEQYF. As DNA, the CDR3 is TGTGCCAGCGGGAGCTACGAGCAGTACTTC.

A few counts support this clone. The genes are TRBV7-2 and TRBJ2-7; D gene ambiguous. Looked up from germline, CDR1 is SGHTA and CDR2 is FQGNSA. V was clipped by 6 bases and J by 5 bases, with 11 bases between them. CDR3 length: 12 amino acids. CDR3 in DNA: TGTGCCAGCAGTCCGACGGGTAACGAGCAGTACTTC. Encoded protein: CASSPTGNEQYF.

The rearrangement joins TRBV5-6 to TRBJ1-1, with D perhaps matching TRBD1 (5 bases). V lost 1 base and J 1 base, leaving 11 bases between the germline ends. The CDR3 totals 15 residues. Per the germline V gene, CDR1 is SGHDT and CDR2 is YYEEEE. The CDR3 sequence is CASSLYMTANTEAFF. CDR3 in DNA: TGTGCCAGCAGCTTGTATATGACAGCGAACACTGAAGCTTTCTTT.

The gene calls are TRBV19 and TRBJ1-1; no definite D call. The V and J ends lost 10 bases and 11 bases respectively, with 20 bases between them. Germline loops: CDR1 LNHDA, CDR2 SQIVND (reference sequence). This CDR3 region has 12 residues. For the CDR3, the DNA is TGTGCCACCACCAGCGGCCCTTACCGGGCTTTCTTT. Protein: CATTSGPYRAFF.

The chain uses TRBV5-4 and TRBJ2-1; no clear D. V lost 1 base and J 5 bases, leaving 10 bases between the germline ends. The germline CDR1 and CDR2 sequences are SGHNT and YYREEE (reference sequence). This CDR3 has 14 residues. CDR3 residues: CASSLWRSDNEQFF. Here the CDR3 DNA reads TGTGCCAGCAGCTTGTGGCGGTCCGACAATGAGCAGTTCTTC.

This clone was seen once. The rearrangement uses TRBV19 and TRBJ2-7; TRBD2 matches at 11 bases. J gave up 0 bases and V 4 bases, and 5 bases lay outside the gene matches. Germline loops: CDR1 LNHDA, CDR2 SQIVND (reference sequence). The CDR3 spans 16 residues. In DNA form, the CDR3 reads TGTGCCAGTAGTAGGACGGGACTAGCGGACTCCTACGAGCAGTACTTC. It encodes CASSRTGLADSYEQYF.

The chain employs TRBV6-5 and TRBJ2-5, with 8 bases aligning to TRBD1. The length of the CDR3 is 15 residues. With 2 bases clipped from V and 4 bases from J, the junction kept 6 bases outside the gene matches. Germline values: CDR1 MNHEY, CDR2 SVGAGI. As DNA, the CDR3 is TGTGCCAGCAGTTACAGGACAGGGATTAGAGAGACCCAGTACTTC. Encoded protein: CASSYRTGIRETQYF.

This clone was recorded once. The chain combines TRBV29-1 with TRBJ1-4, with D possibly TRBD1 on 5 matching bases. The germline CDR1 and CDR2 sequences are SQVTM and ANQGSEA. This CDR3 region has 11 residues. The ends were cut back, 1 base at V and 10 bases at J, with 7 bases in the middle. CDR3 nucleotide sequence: TGCAGCGTTGAAGGGGGGGGAAAACTGTTTTTT. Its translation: CSVEGGGKLFF.

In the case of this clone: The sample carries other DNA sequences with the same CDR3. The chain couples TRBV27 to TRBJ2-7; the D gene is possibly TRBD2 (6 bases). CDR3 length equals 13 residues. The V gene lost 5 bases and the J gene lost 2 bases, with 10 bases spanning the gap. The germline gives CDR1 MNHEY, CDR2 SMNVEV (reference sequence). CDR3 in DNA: TGTGCCAGCAGTCTGGGGACTGCCTACGAGCAGTACTTC. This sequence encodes CASSLGTAYEQYF.

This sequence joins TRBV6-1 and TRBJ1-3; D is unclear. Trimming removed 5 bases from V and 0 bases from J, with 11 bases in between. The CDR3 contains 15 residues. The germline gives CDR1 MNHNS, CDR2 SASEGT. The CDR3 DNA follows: TGTGCCAGCAGTTCCCGGGAAAACTCTGGAAACACCATATATTTT. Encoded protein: CASSSRENSGNTIYF.

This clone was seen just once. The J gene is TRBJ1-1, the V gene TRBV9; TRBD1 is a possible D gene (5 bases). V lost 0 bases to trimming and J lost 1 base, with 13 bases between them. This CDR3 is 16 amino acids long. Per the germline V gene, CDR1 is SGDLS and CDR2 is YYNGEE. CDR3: CASSVDSHQGNTEAFF. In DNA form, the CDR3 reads TGTGCCAGCAGCGTAGACAGCCACCAGGGGAACACTGAAGCTTTCTTT.

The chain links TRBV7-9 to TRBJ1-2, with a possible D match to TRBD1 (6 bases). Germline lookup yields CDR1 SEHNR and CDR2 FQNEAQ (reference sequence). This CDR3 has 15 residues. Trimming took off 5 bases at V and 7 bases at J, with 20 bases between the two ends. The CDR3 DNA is TGTGCCAGCAGCGGTCAGGGGATAGGGGTGGTTGGCTACACCTTC. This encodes CASSGQGIGVVGYTF.

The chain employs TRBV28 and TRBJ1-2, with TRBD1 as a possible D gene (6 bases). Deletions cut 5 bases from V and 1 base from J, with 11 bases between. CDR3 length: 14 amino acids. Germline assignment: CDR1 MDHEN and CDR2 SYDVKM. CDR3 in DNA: TGTGCCAGCAGTCGAATGGACAGTAACTATGGCTACACCTTC. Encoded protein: CASSRMDSNYGYTF.

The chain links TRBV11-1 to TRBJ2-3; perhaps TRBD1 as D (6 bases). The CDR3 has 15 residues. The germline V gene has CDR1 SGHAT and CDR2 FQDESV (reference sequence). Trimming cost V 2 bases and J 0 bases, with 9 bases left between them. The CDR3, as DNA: TGTGCCAGCAGCTTAAACAGGGCTAGCACAGATACGCAGTATTTT. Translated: CASSLNRASTDTQYF.

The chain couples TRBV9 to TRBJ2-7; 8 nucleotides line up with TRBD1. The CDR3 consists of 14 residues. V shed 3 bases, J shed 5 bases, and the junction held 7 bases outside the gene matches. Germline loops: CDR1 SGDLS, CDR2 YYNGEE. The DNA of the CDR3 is TGTGCCAGCAGCGCCCAGGGGGCTGCGCACGAGCAGTACTTC. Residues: CASSAQGAAHEQYF.

This chain's CDR3 is CAVLRGGNTEAFF. CDR3 DNA sequence: TGTGCCGTACTTAGAGGGGGGAACACTGAAGCTTTCTTT. This chain connects TRBV6-1 to TRBJ1-1; perhaps TRBD1 as D (6 bases). In germline, CDR1 is MNHNS, CDR2 SASEGT. This CDR3 has 13 amino acids. V was shortened by 11 bases and J by 1 base, with 14 bases between the two germline ends.

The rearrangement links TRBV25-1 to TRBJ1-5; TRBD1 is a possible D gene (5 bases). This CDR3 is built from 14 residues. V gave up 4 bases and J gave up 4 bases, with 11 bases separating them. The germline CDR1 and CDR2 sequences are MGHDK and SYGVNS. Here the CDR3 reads CASSVYRLNQPQHF. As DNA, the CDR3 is TGTGCCAGCAGTGTTTACAGGTTGAATCAGCCCCAGCATTTT.

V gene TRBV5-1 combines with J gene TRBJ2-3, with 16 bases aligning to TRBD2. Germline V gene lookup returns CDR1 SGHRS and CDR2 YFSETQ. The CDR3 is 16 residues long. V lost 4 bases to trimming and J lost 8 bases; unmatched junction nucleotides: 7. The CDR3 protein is CASSPPGLAGGLTQYF. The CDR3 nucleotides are TGCGCCAGCAGCCCTCCGGGACTAGCGGGAGGGCTTACGCAGTATTTT.